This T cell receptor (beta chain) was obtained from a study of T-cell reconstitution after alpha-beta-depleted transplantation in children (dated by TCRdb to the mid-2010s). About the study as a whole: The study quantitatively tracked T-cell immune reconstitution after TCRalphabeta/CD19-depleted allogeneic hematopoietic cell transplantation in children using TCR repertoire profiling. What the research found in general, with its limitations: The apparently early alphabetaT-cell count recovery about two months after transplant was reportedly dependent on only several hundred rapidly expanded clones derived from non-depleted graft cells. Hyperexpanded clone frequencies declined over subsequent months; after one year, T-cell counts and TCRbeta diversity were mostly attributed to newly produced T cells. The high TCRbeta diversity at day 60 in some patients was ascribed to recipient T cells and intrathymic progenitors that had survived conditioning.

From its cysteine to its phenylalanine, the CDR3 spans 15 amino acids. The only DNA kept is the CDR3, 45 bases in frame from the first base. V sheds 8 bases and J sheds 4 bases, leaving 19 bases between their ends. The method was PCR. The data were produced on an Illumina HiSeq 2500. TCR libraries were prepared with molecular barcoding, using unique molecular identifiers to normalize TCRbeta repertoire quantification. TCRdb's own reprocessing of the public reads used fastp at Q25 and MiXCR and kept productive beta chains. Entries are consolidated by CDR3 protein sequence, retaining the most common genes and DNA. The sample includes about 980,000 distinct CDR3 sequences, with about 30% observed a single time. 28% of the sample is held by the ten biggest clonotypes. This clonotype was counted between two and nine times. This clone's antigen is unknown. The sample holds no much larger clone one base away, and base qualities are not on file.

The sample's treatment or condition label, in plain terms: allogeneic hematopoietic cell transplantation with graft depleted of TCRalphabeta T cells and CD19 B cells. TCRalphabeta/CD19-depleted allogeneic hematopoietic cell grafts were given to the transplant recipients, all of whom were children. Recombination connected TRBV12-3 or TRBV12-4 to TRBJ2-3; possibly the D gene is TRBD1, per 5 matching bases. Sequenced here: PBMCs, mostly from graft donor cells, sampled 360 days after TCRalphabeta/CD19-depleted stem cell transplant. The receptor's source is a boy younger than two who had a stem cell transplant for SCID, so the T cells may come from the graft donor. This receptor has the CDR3 CASRLTGQLPDTQYF. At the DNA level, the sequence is TGTGCCAGCCGGCTAACAGGCCAGTTGCCAGATACGCAGTATTTT.